The source of this T cell receptor beta chain is a study of T cells after yellow fever vaccination. The CDR3 consists of 17 residues. V lost 3 bases to trimming and J lost 10 bases, with 22 bases between them. Per the germline V gene, CDR1 is LGHNA and CDR2 is YNFKEQ. Regarding this clonotype: The antigen is not known.

TCRdb reanalysed the 5' RACE reads using MiXCR and keeps one entry per CDR3 protein. The table shows over 150,000 distinct CDR3 sequences, with approximately 6.2% occurring only once. Findings and limits, study-wide: Abundant clonotypes from the bulk population could have been carried over as contaminants into FACS-sorted repertoires.

The material sequenced was CD4+ T cells sorted from PBMCs, taken on the day of the first yellow fever vaccination. This receptor was taken from a man aged 18 to 35 who received the YFV17D yellow fever vaccine. The chain combines TRBV4-2 with TRBJ1-6; D uncertain. CDR3: CASSHGGRPNAKSPLHF. The CDR3 DNA sequence: TGTGCCAGCAGCCACGGAGGTCGCCCCAACGCTAAGTCACCCCTCCACTTT.